This T cell receptor beta chain was captured by sequencing in a study of Graves' ophthalmopathy and Graves' hyperthyroidism. Whole-study findings and limits: Most expanded clonotypes in thyroid above 0.001 frequency also showed up in blood.

The authors amplified TCR beta CDR3 regions, and they did so from RNA transcripts for repertoire sequencing. Following a first-round RT-PCR that used HTBI primers, a second-round multiplex PCR was carried out. TCRdb reprocessed the multiplex PCR reads via MiXCR and lists one record per CDR3 protein. Here the sample spans about 420,000 distinct CDR3 sequences, under 25% being singletons. Researchers turned away patients with other autoimmune diseases, uncontrolled infections, pregnancy or lactation. This clonotype has ten or more counts. Antigen unknown. V lost 0 bases and J lost 4; bases outside the gene matches: 3. Germline V lookup: CDR1 MNHEY, CDR2 SVGAGI. This CDR3 comprises 15 residues.

The chain uses TRBV6-5 and TRBJ1-1; TRBD1 matches 9 bases. This receptor was obtained from a woman between 18 and 30 years old with stable Graves' hyperthyroidism. Sequencing was done on a sample of peripheral blood. This chain's CDR3 is CASSYSGTGITEAFF. CDR3 nucleotides: TGTGCCAGCAGTTACTCCGGGACAGGGATCACTGAAGCTTTCTTT.